These 21 T cell receptor beta chains were sequenced from one sample in a study of T-cell reconstitution after alpha-beta-depleted transplantation in children. It was with unique molecular identifiers that the TCRbeta library was prepared. TCRdb processed the PCR reads anew with MiXCR; each CDR3 protein has one entry. The data show just over 950,000 distinct CDR3 sequences, less than 30% seen once. The specimen comprised PBMCs, mostly from graft donor cells, sampled 360 days after TCRalphabeta/CD19-depleted stem cell transplant. These receptors all come from a boy under three years old who had a stem cell transplant for SCID, so the T cells may come from the graft donor.

The V call is TRBV30, the J call TRBJ2-3; TRBD2 matches at 9 bases. Germline lookup yields CDR1 GTSNPN and CDR2 SVGIG (reference sequence). This CDR3 region has 14 residues. Trimming at V came to 5 bases and at J to 4 bases, leaving 7 bases not matched to a gene. For the CDR3, the DNA is TGTGCCTGGGGGGAGCGGGGGGATCCAGATACGCAGTATTTT. Its translation: CAWGERGDPDTQYF.

This clonotype has only a few counts. The V gene is TRBV10-3, the J gene TRBJ2-1, with 7 bases identical to TRBD2. Germline values: CDR1 ENHRY, CDR2 SYGVKD. Trimming took 4 bases from V and 4 from J; bases not matched to a gene: 4. The length of the CDR3 is 14 residues. The CDR3, as DNA: TGTGCCATCAGTGGAGTGGGACTATACAATGAGCAGTTCTTC. This gives the protein CAISGVGLYNEQFF.

V is TRBV20-1 and J is TRBJ2-7; tentatively, D is TRBD2 (6 bases). The germline V and J ends were trimmed by 3 bases and 2 bases, with 14 bases remaining between them. CDR1 and CDR2 from the germline V gene are DFQATT and SNEGSKA (reference sequence). The CDR3 has 14 amino acids. The CDR3: CSARVDWGAYEQYF. The DNA of the CDR3 is TGCAGTGCTAGGGTCGACTGGGGGGCCTACGAGCAGTACTTC.

The chain has TRBV28 and TRBJ2-2, with 11 bases identical to TRBD2. Germline loops: CDR1 MDHEN, CDR2 SYDVKM. With V trimmed by 5 bases and J by 1 base, 6 bases remained unmatched. The CDR3 has 17 residues. DNA of the CDR3: TGTGCCAGCAGTCACACCCTAGCGGGGGGGAACACCGGGGAGCTGTTTTTT. This sequence encodes CASSHTLAGGNTGELFF.

The J gene is TRBJ1-2, the V gene TRBV12-3 or TRBV12-4; possibly TRBD1 for D (5 bases). The length of the CDR3 is 16 residues. Trimming stripped 3 bases from V and 3 bases from J, with 17 bases between. Here the CDR3 DNA reads TGTGCCAGCAGTTTGAGCAGGGAGTTTTTGGACTATGGCTACACCTTC. It codes for CASSLSREFLDYGYTF.

The CDR3 region has the DNA TGCGCCAGCAGCCAAGGGGGCCTTTTGTGGCCCCAGCTCGGGACAGATACGCAGTATTTT. Its protein product is CASSQGGLLWPQLGTDTQYF. The J gene is TRBJ2-3, the V gene TRBV4-1; D may be TRBD1 (5 bases). V was clipped by 1 base and J by 3 bases, with 26 bases between them. Germline-derived CDR1 and CDR2 are MGHRA and YSYEKL. This CDR3 has 20 amino acids.

The chain combines TRBV7-9 with TRBJ1-1, with TRBD1 identical over 7 bases. Per the germline V gene, CDR1 is SEHNR and CDR2 is FQNEAQ (reference sequence). CDR3 length: 15 amino acids. V shed 5 bases, J shed 1 base, and the junction held 7 bases outside the gene matches. CDR3 sequence reads: CASSPGYRGNTEAFF. In DNA, the CDR3 is TGTGCCAGCAGCCCAGGCTACAGGGGGAACACTGAAGCTTTCTTT.

This clonotype was detected only a few times. The chain links TRBV6-2 or TRBV6-3 to TRBJ2-1, with 7 positions matching TRBD2. Germline V gene sequence: CDR1 MNHEY, CDR2 SVGEGT. This CDR3 is 15 amino acids long. The V and J ends lost 2 bases and 3 bases, in that order; junction bases with no gene match: 4. The CDR3 nucleotides read TGTGCCAGCAGTTACGGGGGGGACCACTACAATGAGCAGTTCTTC. This encodes CASSYGGDHYNEQFF.

This clonotype has a handful of counts. The rearrangement links TRBV2 to TRBJ1-6; 7 bases fit TRBD1. The V segment lost 6 bases and the J segment 8 bases; nucleotides outside the gene matches: 4. Germline CDR1 is SNHLY and CDR2 is FYNNEI. CDR3 length: 13 residues. The CDR3 sequence is CASRDRKDSPLHF. CDR3 bases: TGTGCCAGCAGGGACAGGAAAGATTCACCCCTCCACTTT.

This clonotype has just one count. V usage is TRBV28 and J usage is TRBJ2-5, with D perhaps TRBD2 (5 bases). The CDR3 loop spans 16 amino acids. Per the germline V gene, CDR1 is MDHEN and CDR2 is SYDVKM. V was cut by 6 bases and J by 5 bases, with 22 bases left in between. CDR3 sequence: CASSAKELSRRETQYF. As DNA, the CDR3 is TGTGCCAGCAGCGCCAAAGAACTCTCAAGGAGGGAGACCCAGTACTTC.

The table lists this clonotype with a few counts. CDR3 residues: CASSQGQAIGYTQYF. The CDR3 region has the DNA TGCGCCAGCAGCCAAGGTCAGGCCATCGGATATACGCAGTATTTT. The V and J genes are TRBV4-1 and TRBJ2-3; no firm D call. This CDR3 comprises 15 residues. Trimming removed 1 base at V and 7 bases at J, with 15 bases between. Germline values: CDR1 MGHRA, CDR2 YSYEKL.

This clonotype was seen more than once but under ten times. The J gene is TRBJ1-1, the V gene TRBV12-3 or TRBV12-4; D unclear. This CDR3 contains 12 residues. Trimming shortened V by 1 base and J by 7 bases, and 7 bases separated the two germline ends. CDR3 protein: CASSLEGLEAFF. CDR3 coding DNA: TGTGCCAGCAGTTTAGAAGGTCTTGAAGCTTTCTTT.

The chain links TRBV25-1 to TRBJ2-1, with TRBD2 as a possible D gene (5 bases). The V and J ends lost 1 base and 2 bases respectively, with 12 bases between them. CDR3 length: 16 residues. Germline CDR1 is MGHDK and CDR2 is SYGVNS. In DNA, the CDR3 is TGTGCCAGCAGTGAATCGAGGGCCCTGACCTACAATGAGCAGTTCTTC. Translated: CASSESRALTYNEQFF.

V and J are TRBV3-1 and TRBJ1-2; 9 nucleotides align to TRBD1. Per germline, CDR1 LGHDT and CDR2 YNNKEL (reference sequence). The CDR3 spans 13 residues. Unmatched junction bases numbered 3, after V lost 2 bases and J lost 8 bases. The CDR3 coding sequence is TGTGCCAGCAGCCAAAGGACAGGGGACGGCTACACCTTC. The encoded protein is CASSQRTGDGYTF.

The V call is TRBV20-1, the J call TRBJ2-1; 8 positions match TRBD2. Germline V gene sequence: CDR1 DFQATT, CDR2 SNEGSKA (reference sequence). V lost 6 bases and J lost 0; bases outside the gene matches: 16. This CDR3 has 18 amino acids. CDR3 loop: CSAHHQRGPVSSYNEQFF. The CDR3 nucleotides read TGCAGTGCCCATCATCAGCGGGGGCCTGTTAGCTCCTACAATGAGCAGTTCTTC.

The table lists this clonotype with a few counts. The chain is built from TRBV20-1 and TRBJ2-3, with D tentatively TRBD2 (7 bases). Per germline, CDR1 DFQATT and CDR2 SNEGSKA (reference sequence). The CDR3 totals 14 residues. Trimming pared 6 bases from V and 5 bases from J, leaving 18 bases between. The chain's CDR3 is CSAPYGGPGDTQYF. The DNA for the CDR3 is TGCAGTGCACCCTACGGGGGGCCGGGAGATACGCAGTATTTT.

This clonotype turned up a few times. The chain has TRBV2 and TRBJ2-1, with D uncertain. Germline V CDR1 and CDR2: SNHLY, FYNNEI. V lost 6 bases to trimming and J lost 3 bases, with 9 bases between them. This CDR3 comprises 13 residues. The CDR3 is CASRSVNYNEQFF. CDR3 DNA: TGTGCCAGCAGGTCGGTGAACTACAATGAGCAGTTCTTC.

This clonotype occurred a few times. The rearrangement links TRBV12-3 or TRBV12-4 to TRBJ2-7; tentatively, D is TRBD1 or TRBD2 (6 bases each). Trimming cost V 0 bases and J 3 bases, with 12 bases left between them. The length of the CDR3 is 15 residues. CDR3 amino acids: CASSLARGPIYEQYF. In nucleotides, the CDR3 is TGTGCCAGCAGTTTAGCACGGGGGCCTATCTACGAGCAGTACTTC.

The gene calls are TRBV7-8 and TRBJ2-1; 13 bases align to TRBD2. J gave up 0 bases and V 3 bases, and 8 bases lay outside the gene matches. The CDR3 is 19 amino acids. CDR1 and CDR2 (germline): SGHVS, FQNEAQ. This chain's CDR3 is CASSLGTSGEASSYNEQFF. The CDR3 DNA reads as TGTGCCAGCAGCTTGGGGACTAGCGGGGAGGCCAGCTCCTACAATGAGCAGTTCTTC.

This clonotype was detected a few times. V is TRBV27 and J is TRBJ2-2, with D possibly called TRBD1 or TRBD2 (5 bases each). Trimming removed 1 base from V and 4 bases from J, with 16 bases in between. Germline V gives CDR1 MNHEY, CDR2 SMNVEV (reference sequence). This CDR3 contains 17 residues. CDR3 sequence: CASSLFPGRGSTGELFF. The CDR3, as DNA: TGTGCCAGCAGTTTATTTCCGGGAAGGGGCAGCACCGGGGAGCTGTTTTTT.

V is TRBV7-2 and J is TRBJ2-1; 7 nucleotides agree with TRBD2. Germline V gene data show CDR1 as SGHTA and CDR2 as FQGNSA. J was trimmed by 5 bases and V by 4 bases; bases with no gene match: 5. CDR3 size: 14 residues. The CDR3 bases are TGTGCCAGCAGCTCCGGGGGGTCCCACAATGAGCAGTTCTTC. It translates to CASSSGGSHNEQFF.